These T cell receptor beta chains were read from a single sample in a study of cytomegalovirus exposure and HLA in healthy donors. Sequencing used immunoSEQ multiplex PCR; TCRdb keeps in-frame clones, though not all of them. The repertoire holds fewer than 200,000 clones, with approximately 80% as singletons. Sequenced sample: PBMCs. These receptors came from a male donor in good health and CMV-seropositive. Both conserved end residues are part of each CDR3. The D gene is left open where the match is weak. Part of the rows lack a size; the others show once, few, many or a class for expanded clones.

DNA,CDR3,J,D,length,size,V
TGTGCCAGCAGCTTGTTCGGGGGGGGACAGCCCCAGCATTTT,CASSLFGGGQPQHF,TRBJ1-5,.,14,few,TRBV5-6
TGTGCCAGCAGCTGGGACAAGAGCTACGAGCAGTACTTC,CASSWDKSYEQYF,TRBJ2-7,.,13,.,TRBV7-9
TGCGCCAGCAGCTTGAGAGGGTATGAGGCCCTCCACTTT,CASSLRGYEALHF,TRBJ1-6,.,13,few,TRBV5-1
TGTGCCAGCAGACCGGACAGGACAACCCGCAGCAATCAGCCCCAGCATTTT,CASRPDRTTRSNQPQHF,TRBJ1-5,TRBD1,17,once,TRBV2
TGTGCCAGCAGTTACCCGGACAGGGGGAACTATGGCTACACCTTC,CASSYPDRGNYGYTF,TRBJ1-2,TRBD1,15,.,TRBV6-5
TGTGCCAGCAGCCAGATCGTAAGTCAGCCCCAGCATTTT,CASSQIVSQPQHF,TRBJ1-5,.,13,.,TRBV5-5
TGCGCCAGCAGCTCGGTTCCAGGGGGCGTAACCGGCGGTGGCTACACCTTC,CASSSVPGGVTGGGYTF,TRBJ1-2,TRBD1,17,few,TRBV5-1
TGTGCCAGCAGTTACCGGGGACAGAGAAATGAAAAACTGTTTTTT,CASSYRGQRNEKLFF,TRBJ1-4,TRBD1,15,.,TRBV6-5
TGTGCCAGCAGCTCCCCCGGGACTGGCTCCTACGAGCAGTACTTC,CASSSPGTGSYEQYF,TRBJ2-7,.,15,.,TRBV11-1
TGTGCCGGAGGAAATGGTTTTGCGGGCACTGAAGCTTTCTTT,CAGGNGFAGTEAFF,TRBJ1-1,.,14,.,TRBV30
TGTGCCAGCAGCGCGGGTACGGGGCAAGAGACCCAGTACTTC,CASSAGTGQETQYF,TRBJ2-5,.,14,.,TRBV5-4
TGCAGCGTTGGAAGGAAGGCCGGGACAGTTTCTATTTTGGGCACAGATACGCAGTATTTT,CSVGRKAGTVSILGTDTQYF,TRBJ2-3,TRBD1,20,.,TRBV29-1
TGTGCCAGCAGCTCCCGAACGGGACAGAGGACAGATACGCAGTATTTT,CASSSRTGQRTDTQYF,TRBJ2-3,TRBD1,16,.,TRBV7-9
TGTGCCAGCAGTGAATTGGGTGGGGGCGGCTACGAGCAGTACTTC,CASSELGGGGYEQYF,TRBJ2-7,.,15,.,TRBV25-1
TGTGCCAGCAGTTTATCGTATCAGGACTATGGCTACACCTTC,CASSLSYQDYGYTF,TRBJ1-2,.,14,.,TRBV27
TGTGCCAGCAGTTTACTGACACAGGGATCGTCCTACAATGAGCAGTTCTTC,CASSLLTQGSSYNEQFF,TRBJ2-1,.,17,.,TRBV27
TGTGCCAGCTCACCTTTGACAGGGGAAAGGAACAATGAGCAGTTCTTC,CASSPLTGERNNEQFF,TRBJ2-1,TRBD1,16,once,TRBV18
TGTGCCAGCAGCCAAGAACTAGCGGGGCACAATGAGCAGTTCTTC,CASSQELAGHNEQFF,TRBJ2-1,TRBD2,15,.,TRBV4-2